The rows below give T cell receptor beta chains drawn from one sample of a study of blood T cell repertoires in COVID-19. Using immunoSEQ multiplex PCR, the repertoire was profiled, and TCRdb retains in-frame clones only, with some absent. Seen here are some 100,000 clones, over 80% observed once, and the top ten hold approximately 15%. The material sequenced was peripheral blood. The source of these receptors is a man aged 50 to 59 with acute or convalescent COVID-19. The CDR3 runs from the conserved cysteine through the conserved F or W. D genes are given only for firm matches. Clone size, where shown, is once, few, many, or a class for clones that have expanded.

J	V	size	D	DNA	CDR3
TRBJ2-2	TRBV7-8	-	TRBD1	TGTGCCAGCAGCTGGGGGACAGGGTTATCCGGGGAGCTGTTTTTT	CASSWGTGLSGELFF
TRBJ1-1	TRBV7-9	-	-	TGTGCCAGCAGCTTAGATCGGAACACTGAAGCTTTCTTT	CASSLDRNTEAFF
TRBJ2-3	TRBV6-1	-	TRBD2	TGTGCCAGCAATGAAGGACTAGCGACAGATACGCAGTATTTT	CASNEGLATDTQYF
TRBJ2-2	TRBV3-1/TRBV3-2	-	-	TGTGCCAGCAGCCAAAGGGGAATCCGGACCGGGGAGCTGTTTTTT	CASSQRGIRTGELFF
TRBJ1-2	TRBV27	-	TRBD1	TGTGCCAGCAGTTTAGGACAGGGCGGCGGCTACACCTTC	CASSLGQGGGYTF
TRBJ2-7	TRBV18	-	-	TGTGCCAGCTCACCCTCTACAGGTTCCTACGAGCAGTACTTC	CASSPSTGSYEQYF
TRBJ2-2	TRBV2	-	-	TGTGCCAGCCGGGATCCTAACACCGGGGAGCTGTTTTTT	CASRDPNTGELFF
TRBJ1-2	TRBV15	-	-	TGTGCCACCAGCCCCCGACACGGAGGGGCAAACTATGGCTACACCTTC	CATSPRHGGANYGYTF
TRBJ2-7	TRBV7-9	-	-	TGTGCCAGCAGCTCCCCCTTCGAGGTCTACGAGCAGTACTTC	CASSSPFEVYEQYF
TRBJ1-6	TRBV4-1	-	-	TGCGCCAGCAGCCAAGCAATTACGGGTAATTCACCCCTCCACTTT	CASSQAITGNSPLHF
TRBJ2-7	TRBV11-2	once	-	TGTGCCAGCAGCTCCCGTGACAGGCATTTACGGGAGCAGTACTTC	CASSSRDRHLREQYF
TRBJ1-1	TRBV7-9	-	-	TGTGCCAGCAGCTTAGACTGGAGGGGCCCGAACACTGAAGCTTTCTTT	CASSLDWRGPNTEAFF
TRBJ1-2	TRBV4-2	-	-	TGTGCCAGCAGCCAACCAAGCTCCACCTATGGCTACACCTTC	CASSQPSSTYGYTF
TRBJ2-3	TRBV29-1	-	-	TGCAGCGTTGAGGCAGGCGCAGATACGCAGTATTTT	CSVEAGADTQYF